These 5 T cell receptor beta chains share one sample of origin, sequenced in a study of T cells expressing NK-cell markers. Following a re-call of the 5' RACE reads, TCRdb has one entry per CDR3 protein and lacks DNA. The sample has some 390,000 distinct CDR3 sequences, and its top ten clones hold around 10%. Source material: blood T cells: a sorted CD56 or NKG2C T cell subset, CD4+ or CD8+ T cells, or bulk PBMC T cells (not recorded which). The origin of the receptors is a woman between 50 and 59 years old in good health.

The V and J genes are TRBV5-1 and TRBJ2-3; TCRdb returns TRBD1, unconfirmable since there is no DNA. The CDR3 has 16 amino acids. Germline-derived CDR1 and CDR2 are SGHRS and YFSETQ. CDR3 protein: CASRVPTDRTTDTQYF.

The CDR3 loop is CASRQGAVGELFF. This chain links TRBV19 with TRBJ2-2; TCRdb designates TRBD1, a call that cannot be tested without DNA. This CDR3 contains 13 residues. In germline, CDR1 is LNHDA, CDR2 SQIVND (reference sequence).

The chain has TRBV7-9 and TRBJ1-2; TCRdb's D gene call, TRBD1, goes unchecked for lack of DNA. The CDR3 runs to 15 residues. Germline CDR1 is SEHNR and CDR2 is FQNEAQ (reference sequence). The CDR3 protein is CASSLDVSGNYGYTF.

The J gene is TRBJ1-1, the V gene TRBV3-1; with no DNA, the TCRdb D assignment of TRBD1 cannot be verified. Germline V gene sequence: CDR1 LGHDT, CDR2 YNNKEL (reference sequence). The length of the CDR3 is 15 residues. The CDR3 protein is CASSQQGNLGTEAFF.

The CDR3 sequence is CASATGGYNEQFF. This chain joins TRBV27 and TRBJ2-1; TCRdb lists TRBD2, though no DNA is available to test this call. This CDR3 has 13 amino acids. Germline-derived CDR1 and CDR2 are MNHEY and SMNVEV (reference sequence).